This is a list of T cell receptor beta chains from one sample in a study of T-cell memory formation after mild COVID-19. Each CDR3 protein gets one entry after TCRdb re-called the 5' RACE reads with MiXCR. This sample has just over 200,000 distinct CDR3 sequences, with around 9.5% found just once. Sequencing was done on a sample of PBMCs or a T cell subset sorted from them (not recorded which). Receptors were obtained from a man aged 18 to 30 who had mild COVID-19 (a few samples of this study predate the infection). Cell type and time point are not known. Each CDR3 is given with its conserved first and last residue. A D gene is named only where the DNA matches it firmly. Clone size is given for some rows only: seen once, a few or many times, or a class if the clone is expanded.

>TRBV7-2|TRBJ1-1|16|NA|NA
CASSLGYGGMNTEAFF
TGTGCCAGCAGCTTAGGGTACGGGGGCATGAACACTGAAGCTTTCTTT
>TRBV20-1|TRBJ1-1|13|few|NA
CSATDPNGAEAFF
TGCAGTGCTACTGACCCTAATGGGGCTGAAGCTTTCTTT
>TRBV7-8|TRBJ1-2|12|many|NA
CASSQQGYGYTF
TGTGCCAGCAGCCAACAGGGCTATGGCTACACCTTC
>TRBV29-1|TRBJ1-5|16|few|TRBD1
CSVPRDRGSGRQPQHF
TGCAGCGTCCCGAGGGACAGAGGTTCTGGGCGACAGCCCCAGCATTTT
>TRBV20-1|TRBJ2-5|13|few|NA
CSARQAGKETQYF
TGCAGTGCTAGGCAAGCCGGAAAAGAGACCCAGTACTTC
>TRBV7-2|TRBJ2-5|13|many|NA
CASSLGRGGTQYF
TGTGCCAGCAGCTTAGGTCGGGGCGGGACCCAGTACTTC
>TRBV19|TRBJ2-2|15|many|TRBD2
CASRSLAGNTGELFF
TGTGCCAGTAGAAGTCTAGCGGGGAACACCGGGGAGCTGTTTTTT
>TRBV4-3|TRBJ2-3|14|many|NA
CASSHRLVADTQYF
TGCGCCAGCAGCCACCGGCTAGTTGCAGATACGCAGTATTTT
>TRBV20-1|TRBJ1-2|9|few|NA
CSARDAYTF
TGCAGTGCTAGAGATGCCTACACCTTC
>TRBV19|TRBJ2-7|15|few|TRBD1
CASSPQTGDLGEQYF
TGTGCCAGTAGCCCACAGACAGGGGACCTTGGTGAGCAGTACTTC
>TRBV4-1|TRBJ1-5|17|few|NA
CASSQAPAPGGYQPQHF
TGCGCCAGCAGCCAGGCCCCGGCTCCCGGAGGGTATCAGCCCCAGCATTTT
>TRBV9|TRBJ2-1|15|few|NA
CASRGVGAEYNEQFF
TGTGCCAGCAGGGGTGTAGGGGCGGAATACAATGAGCAGTTCTTC